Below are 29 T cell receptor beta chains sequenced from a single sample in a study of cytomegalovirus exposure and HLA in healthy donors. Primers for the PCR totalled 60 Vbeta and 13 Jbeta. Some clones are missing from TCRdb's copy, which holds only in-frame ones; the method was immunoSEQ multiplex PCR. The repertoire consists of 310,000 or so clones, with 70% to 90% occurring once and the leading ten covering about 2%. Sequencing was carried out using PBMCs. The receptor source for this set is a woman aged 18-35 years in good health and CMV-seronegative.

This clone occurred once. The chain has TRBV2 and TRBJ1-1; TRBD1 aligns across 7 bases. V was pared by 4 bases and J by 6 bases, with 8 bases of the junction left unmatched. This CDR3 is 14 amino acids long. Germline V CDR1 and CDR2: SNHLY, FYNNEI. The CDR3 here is CASSVSKGAAEAFF. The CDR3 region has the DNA TGTGCCAGCAGTGTCAGTAAGGGGGCCGCTGAAGCTTTCTTT.

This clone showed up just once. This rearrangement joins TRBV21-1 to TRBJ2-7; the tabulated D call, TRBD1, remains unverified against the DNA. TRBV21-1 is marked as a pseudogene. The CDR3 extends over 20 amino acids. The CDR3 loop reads CASSKKRRLVGDRGTYEQYF. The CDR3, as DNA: TGTGCCAGCAGCAAAAAAAGGCGTTTAGTTGGGGACAGGGGGACCTACGAGCAGTACTTC.

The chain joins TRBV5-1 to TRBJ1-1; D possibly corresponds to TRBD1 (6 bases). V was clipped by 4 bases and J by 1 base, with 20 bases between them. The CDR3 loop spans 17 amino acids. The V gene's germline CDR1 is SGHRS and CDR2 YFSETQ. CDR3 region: CASSAGFLGGRNTEAFF. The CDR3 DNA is TGCGCCAGCAGCGCGGGTTTCTTGGGGGGGCGGAACACTGAAGCTTTCTTT. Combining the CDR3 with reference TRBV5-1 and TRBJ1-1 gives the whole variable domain KAGVTQTPRYLIKTRGQQVTLSCSPISGHRSVSWYQQTPGQGLQFLFEYFSETQRNKGNFPGRFSGRQFSNSRSEMNVSTLELGDSALYLCASSAGFLGGRNTEAFFGQGTRLTVV.

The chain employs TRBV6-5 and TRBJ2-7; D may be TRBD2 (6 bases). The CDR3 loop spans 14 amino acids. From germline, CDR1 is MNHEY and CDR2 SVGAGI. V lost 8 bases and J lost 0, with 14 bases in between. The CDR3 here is CASSPGVNSYEQYF. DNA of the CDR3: TGTGCCAGCTCTCCGGGGGTCAACTCCTACGAGCAGTACTTC.

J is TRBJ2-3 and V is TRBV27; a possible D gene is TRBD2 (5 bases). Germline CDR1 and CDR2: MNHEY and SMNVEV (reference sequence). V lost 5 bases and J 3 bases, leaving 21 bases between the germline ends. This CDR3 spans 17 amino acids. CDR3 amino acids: CASSPIKADGETDTQYF. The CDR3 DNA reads TGTGCCAGCAGTCCGATAAAAGCGGACGGGGAAACAGATACGCAGTATTTT.

The CDR3 loop reads CASSVQAGGGVNEQFF. CDR3 bases: TGTGCCAGCAGCGTCCAAGCGGGGGGAGGGGTCAATGAGCAGTTCTTC. This chain connects TRBV9 to TRBJ2-1, with 9 nucleotides matching TRBD2. Germline-derived CDR1 and CDR2 are SGDLS and YYNGEE. J gave up 6 bases and V 2 bases, and 9 bases lay outside the gene matches. The CDR3 consists of 16 residues.

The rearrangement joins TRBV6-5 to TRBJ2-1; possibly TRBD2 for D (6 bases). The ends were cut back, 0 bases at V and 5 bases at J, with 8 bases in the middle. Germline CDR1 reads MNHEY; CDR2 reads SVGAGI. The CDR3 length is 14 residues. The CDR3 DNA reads TGTGCCAGCAGTTACTCGAAGCGGGACAATGAGCAGTTCTTC. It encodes CASSYSKRDNEQFF.

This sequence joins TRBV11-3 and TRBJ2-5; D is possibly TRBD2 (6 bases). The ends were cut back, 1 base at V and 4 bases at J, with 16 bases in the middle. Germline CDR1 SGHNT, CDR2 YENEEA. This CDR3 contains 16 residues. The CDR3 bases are TGTGCCAGCAGCTTAGGTGGGGAGGTCGGGGGAGAGACCCAGTACTTC. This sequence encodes CASSLGGEVGGETQYF.

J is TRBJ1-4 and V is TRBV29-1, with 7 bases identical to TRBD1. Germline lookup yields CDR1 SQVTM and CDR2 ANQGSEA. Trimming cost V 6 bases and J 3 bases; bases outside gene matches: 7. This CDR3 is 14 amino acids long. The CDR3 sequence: CSVAQGFSNEKLFF. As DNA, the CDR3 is TGCAGCGTCGCACAGGGGTTCTCTAATGAAAAACTGTTTTTT.

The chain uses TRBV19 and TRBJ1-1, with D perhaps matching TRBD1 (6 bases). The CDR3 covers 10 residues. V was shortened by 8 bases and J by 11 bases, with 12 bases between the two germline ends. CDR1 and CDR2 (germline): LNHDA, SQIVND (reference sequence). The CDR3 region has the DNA TGTGCCAGTCACGACAGGCCCGCTTTCTTT. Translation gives CASHDRPAFF.

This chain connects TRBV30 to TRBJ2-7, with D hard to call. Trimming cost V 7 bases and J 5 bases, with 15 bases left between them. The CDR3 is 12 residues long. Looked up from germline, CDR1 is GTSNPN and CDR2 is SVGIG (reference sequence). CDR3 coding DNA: TGTGCCTACTCCAATCTTTTGAACGAGCAGTACTTC. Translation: CAYSNLLNEQYF.

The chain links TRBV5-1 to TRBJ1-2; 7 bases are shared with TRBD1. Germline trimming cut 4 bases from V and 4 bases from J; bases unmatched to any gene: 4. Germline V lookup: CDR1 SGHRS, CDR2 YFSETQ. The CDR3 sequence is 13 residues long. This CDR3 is CASSRGDSYGYTF. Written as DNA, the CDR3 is TGCGCCAGCAGCCGAGGGGACAGCTATGGCTACACCTTC.

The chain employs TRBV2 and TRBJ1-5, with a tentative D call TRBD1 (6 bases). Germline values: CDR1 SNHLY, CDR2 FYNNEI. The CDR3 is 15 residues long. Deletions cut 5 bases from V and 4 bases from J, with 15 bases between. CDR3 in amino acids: CASSQDRNRNQPQHF. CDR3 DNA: TGTGCCAGCAGTCAAGACAGGAACCGTAATCAGCCCCAGCATTTT.

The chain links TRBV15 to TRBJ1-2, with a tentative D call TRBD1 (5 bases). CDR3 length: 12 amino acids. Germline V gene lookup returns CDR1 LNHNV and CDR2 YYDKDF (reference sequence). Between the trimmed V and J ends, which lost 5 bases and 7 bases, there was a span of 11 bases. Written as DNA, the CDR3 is TGTGCCACCAGCGCCCAACAGGTTGGCTACACCTTC. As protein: CATSAQQVGYTF.

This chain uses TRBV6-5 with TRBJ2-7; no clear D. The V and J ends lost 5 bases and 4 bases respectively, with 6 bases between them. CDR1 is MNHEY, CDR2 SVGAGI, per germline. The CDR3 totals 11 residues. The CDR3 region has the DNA TGTGCCAGCAGTAACGGTTACGAGCAGTACTTC. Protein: CASSNGYEQYF.

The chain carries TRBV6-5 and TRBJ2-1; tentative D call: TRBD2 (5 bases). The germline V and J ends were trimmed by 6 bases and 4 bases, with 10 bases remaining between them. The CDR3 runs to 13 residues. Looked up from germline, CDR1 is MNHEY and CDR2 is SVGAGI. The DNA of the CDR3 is TGTGCCAGCAGAAAGCCGGGGTACAATGAGCAGTTCTTC. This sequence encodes CASRKPGYNEQFF.

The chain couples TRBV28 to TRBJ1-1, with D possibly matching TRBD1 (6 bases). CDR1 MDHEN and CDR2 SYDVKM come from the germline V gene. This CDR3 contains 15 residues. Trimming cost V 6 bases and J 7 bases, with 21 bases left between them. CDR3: CASSSTRGNTFEAFF. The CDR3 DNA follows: TGTGCCAGCAGCTCGACCAGGGGCAACACCTTTGAAGCTTTCTTT.

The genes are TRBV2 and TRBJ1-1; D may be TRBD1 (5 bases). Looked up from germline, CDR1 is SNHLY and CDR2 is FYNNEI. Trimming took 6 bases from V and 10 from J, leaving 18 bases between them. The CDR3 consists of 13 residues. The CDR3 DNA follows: TGTGCCAGCAGCGCGGGGGGGTTTAGTGGAGCTTTCTTT. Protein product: CASSAGGFSGAFF. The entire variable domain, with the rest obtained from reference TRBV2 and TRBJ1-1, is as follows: EPEVTQTPSHQVTQMGQEVILRCVPISNHLYFYWYRQILGQKVEFLVSFYNNEISEKSEIFDDQFSVERPDGSNFTLKIRSTKLEDSAMYFCASSAGGFSGAFFGQGTRLTVV.

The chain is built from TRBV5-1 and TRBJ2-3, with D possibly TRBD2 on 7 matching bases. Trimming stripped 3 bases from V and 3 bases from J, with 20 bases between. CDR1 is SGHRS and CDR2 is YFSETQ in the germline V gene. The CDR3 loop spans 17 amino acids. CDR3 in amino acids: CASSSLLGGQGTDTQYF. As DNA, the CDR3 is TGCGCCAGCAGCTCCCTATTGGGGGGGCAGGGGACAGATACGCAGTATTTT.

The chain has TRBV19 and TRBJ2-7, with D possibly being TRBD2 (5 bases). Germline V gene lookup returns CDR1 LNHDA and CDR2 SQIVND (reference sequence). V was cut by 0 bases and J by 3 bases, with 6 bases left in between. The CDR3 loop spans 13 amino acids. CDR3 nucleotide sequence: TGTGCCAGTAGTATAGAAGCGGACTACGAGCAGTACTTC. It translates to CASSIEADYEQYF.

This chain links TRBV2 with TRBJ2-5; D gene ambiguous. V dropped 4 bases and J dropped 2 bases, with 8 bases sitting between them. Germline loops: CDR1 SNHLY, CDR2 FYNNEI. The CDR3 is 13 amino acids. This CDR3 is CASSGAEQETQYF. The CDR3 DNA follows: TGTGCCAGCAGTGGGGCCGAGCAAGAGACCCAGTACTTC.

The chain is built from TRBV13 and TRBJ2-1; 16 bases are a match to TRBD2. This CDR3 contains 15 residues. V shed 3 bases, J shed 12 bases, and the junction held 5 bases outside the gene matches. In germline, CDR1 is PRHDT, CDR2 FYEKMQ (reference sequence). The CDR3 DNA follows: TGTGCCAGCAGCTTGGGACTAGCGGGGGGGCCGGGGCAGTTCTTC. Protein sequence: CASSLGLAGGPGQFF.

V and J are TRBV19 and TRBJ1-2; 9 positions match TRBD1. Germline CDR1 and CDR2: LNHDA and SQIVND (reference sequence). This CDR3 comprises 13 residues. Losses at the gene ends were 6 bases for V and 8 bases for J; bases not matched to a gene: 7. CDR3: CASRRTGGDGYTF. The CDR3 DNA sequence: TGTGCCAGTAGGCGCACAGGGGGCGACGGCTACACCTTC.

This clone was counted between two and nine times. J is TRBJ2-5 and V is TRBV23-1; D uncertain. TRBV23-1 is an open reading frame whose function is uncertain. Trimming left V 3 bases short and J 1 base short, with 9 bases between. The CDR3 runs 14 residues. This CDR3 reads CASSQLQPQETQYF. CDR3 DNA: TGCGCCAGCAGTCAGTTACAGCCCCAAGAGACCCAGTACTTC.

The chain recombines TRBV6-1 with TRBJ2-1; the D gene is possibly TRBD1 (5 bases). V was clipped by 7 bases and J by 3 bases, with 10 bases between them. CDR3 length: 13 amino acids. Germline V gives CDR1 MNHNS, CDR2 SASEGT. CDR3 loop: CASNRRGYNEQFF. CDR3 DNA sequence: TGTGCCAGCAATAGAAGGGGCTACAATGAGCAGTTCTTC.

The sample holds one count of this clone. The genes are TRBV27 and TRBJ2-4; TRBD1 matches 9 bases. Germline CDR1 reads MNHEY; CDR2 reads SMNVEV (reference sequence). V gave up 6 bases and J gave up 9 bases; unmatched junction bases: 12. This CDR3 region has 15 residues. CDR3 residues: CASSRDRAPGSIQYF. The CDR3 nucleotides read TGTGCCAGCAGCCGGGACAGGGCCCCCGGAAGCATTCAGTACTTC.

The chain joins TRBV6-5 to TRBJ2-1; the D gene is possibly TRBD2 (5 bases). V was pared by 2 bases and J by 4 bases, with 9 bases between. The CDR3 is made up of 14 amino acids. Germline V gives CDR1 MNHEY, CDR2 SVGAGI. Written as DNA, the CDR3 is TGTGCCAGCAGTTACCGCGACTATTACAATGAGCAGTTCTTC. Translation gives CASSYRDYYNEQFF.

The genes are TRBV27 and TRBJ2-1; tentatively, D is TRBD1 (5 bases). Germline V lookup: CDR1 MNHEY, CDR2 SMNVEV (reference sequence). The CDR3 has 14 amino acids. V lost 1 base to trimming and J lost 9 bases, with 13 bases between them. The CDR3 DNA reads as TGTGCCAGCAGTTTATTCATAGGGGTTACTGAGCAGTTCTTC. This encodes CASSLFIGVTEQFF.

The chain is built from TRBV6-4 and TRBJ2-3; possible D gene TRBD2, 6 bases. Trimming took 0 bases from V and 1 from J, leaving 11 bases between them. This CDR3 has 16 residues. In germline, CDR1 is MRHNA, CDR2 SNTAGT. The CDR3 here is CASSDSSGGGTDTQYF. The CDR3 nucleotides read TGTGCCAGCAGTGACTCTAGCGGAGGCGGCACAGATACGCAGTATTTT.